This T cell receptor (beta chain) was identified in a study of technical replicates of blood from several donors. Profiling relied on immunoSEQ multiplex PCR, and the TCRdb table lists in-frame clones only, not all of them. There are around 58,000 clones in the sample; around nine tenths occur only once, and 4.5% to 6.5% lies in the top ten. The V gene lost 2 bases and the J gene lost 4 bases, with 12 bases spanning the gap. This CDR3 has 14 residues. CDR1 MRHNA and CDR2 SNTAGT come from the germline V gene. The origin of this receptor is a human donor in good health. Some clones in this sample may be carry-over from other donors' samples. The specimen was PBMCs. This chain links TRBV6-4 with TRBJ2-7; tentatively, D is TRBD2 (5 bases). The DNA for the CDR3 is TGTGCCAGCAGTGACGTGAGGGATTGGTACGAGCAGTACTTC. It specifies CASSDVRDWYEQYF.